This T cell receptor beta chain was identified during a study of OX40 agonist ivuxolimab in advanced cancers. Across the study: An agonistic anti-OX40 (CD134) antibody, ivuxolimab, was used to treat the patients.

Clones were read by immunoSEQ multiplex PCR, and TCRdb kept only the in-frame ones, dropping some. The sample holds tens of thousands of clones, approximately 91% seen once. This CDR3 has 13 amino acids. CDR1 is MNHNY and CDR2 is SVGAGI in the germline V gene (reference sequence). V was clipped by 6 bases and J by 4 bases, with 9 bases between them. The study's findings and limits: Among some nonresponders, normalized T-cell clonal expansion was also low. CD8+ T cells (on average) carried more expanded clones than CD4+ T cells.

For this clone: The antigen remains undetermined.

Autoimmune disease history or systemic immunosuppression barred patients. This clonotype was sampled from an adult with an advanced solid tumor such as melanoma, head and neck, liver or kidney cancer. V usage is TRBV6-6 and J usage is TRBJ2-2, with D uncertain. The material sequenced was CD4+ or CD8+ T cells sorted from blood, taken in a trial of the OX40 agonist ivuxolimab. CDR3 coding DNA: TGTGCCAGCAGGCCCTCTTTCACCGGGGAGCTGTTTTTT. The encoded protein is CASRPSFTGELFF.